This TCR beta chain is drawn from a study of T cell repertoires in cytomegalovirus infection. Background on the study: As its CMV epitopes, the study selected recently identified HLA-C-restricted and well-studied HLA-B-restricted targets. Evidence of both CMV infection and a matching HLA type came from public TCR beta signatures. Regarding the study as a whole: There were carriers of CMV plus the relevant HLA, and cumulative public TCR beta family frequency identified them. CMV-specific TCR beta clonotypes restricted by HLA-C dominated the ex vivo response.

This clonotype was recorded a few times. Its antigen is undetermined. V was clipped by 0 bases and J by 0 bases, with 9 bases between them. Germline V gives CDR1 SGHVS, CDR2 FQNEAQ. The CDR3 is made up of 16 amino acids. TCRdb analysed the reads with MiXCR anew, one entry per CDR3 protein. The sample consists of about 280,000 distinct CDR3 sequences, 20% to 25% of them appearing once. J is TRBJ2-1 and V is TRBV7-8; D not resolved. The material was cultured PBMCs, obtained from culture after CMV antigen stimulation. The clonotype originates from a human donor in good health (CMV status not recorded). Some clones in this sample may be carry-over from other donors' samples. The CDR3 DNA reads TGTGCCAGCAGCTTAGCGAGAAGCTTCTCCTACAATGAGCAGTTCTTC. Translation: CASSLARSFSYNEQFF.